This T cell receptor (beta chain) was captured by sequencing in a study of cytomegalovirus exposure and HLA in healthy donors. 60 Vbeta and 13 Jbeta primers were used in PCR. Sequencing used immunoSEQ multiplex PCR; TCRdb keeps in-frame clones, though not all of them. The repertoire includes 200,000 to 250,000 clones, around 89% of them detected once, and about 1% sits in the top ten. Germline V gene lookup returns CDR1 SGDLS and CDR2 YYNGEE. V was cut by 4 bases and J by 2 bases, with 27 bases left in between. There are 19 residues in the CDR3. V is TRBV9 and J is TRBJ1-2; perhaps TRBD1 as D (5 bases). This TCR was recovered from a woman under 30 in good health and CMV-seronegative. Sequenced sample: PBMCs. The chain's CDR3 is CASSPHPAGQGRPNYGYTF. The CDR3 coding sequence is TGTGCCAGCAGCCCACACCCGGCGGGGCAGGGACGACCCAACTATGGCTACACCTTC.